These 22 T cell receptor beta chains were all obtained from the same sample, sequenced in a study of graft-versus-host responses after intestinal transplantation. Using immunoSEQ multiplex PCR, the repertoire was profiled, and TCRdb retains in-frame clones only, with some absent. The sample includes about 9,500 clones, approximately 88% seen only once; the top ten take over 9.5%. The sample was PBMCs, taken approximately 240 days after intestinal transplant. The receptor source for this set is a human patient who received an intestinal transplant, so some T cells may come from the graft donor.

A single count supports this clone. The J gene is TRBJ1-2, the V gene TRBV30; tentatively, D is TRBD1 (5 bases). This CDR3 contains 10 residues. Germline V gene lookup returns CDR1 GTSNPN and CDR2 SVGIG (reference sequence). Trimming removed 1 base from V and 8 bases from J, with 5 bases in between. CDR3 loop: CAWSGDGYTF. The CDR3 nucleotides are TGTGCCTGGAGTGGGGACGGCTACACCTTC. Together with reference TRBV30 and TRBJ1-2, the CDR3 gives the full variable domain: SQTIHQWPATLVQPVGSPLSLECTVEGTSNPNLYWYRQAAGRGLQLLFYSVGIGQISSEVPQNLSASRPQDRQFILSSKKLLLSDSGFYLCAWSGDGYTFGSGTRLTVV.

The gene calls are TRBV2 and TRBJ1-1; TRBD1 is a possible D gene (6 bases). This CDR3 is built from 13 residues. The V and J ends lost 6 bases and 2 bases respectively, with 10 bases between them. Germline V CDR1 and CDR2: SNHLY, FYNNEI. The CDR3 DNA is TGTGCCAGCAGACAGGGCCCAAACACTGAAGCTTTCTTT. Residues: CASRQGPNTEAFF. Full variable domain (remainder filled in from reference TRBV2 and TRBJ1-1): EPEVTQTPSHQVTQMGQEVILRCVPISNHLYFYWYRQILGQKVEFLVSFYNNEISEKSEIFDDQFSVERPDGSNFTLKIRSTKLEDSAMYFCASRQGPNTEAFFGQGTRLTVV.

This chain uses TRBV28 with TRBJ1-1; D remains ambiguous. This CDR3 is 13 amino acids long. Germline V gene data show CDR1 as MDHEN and CDR2 as SYDVKM. Deletions cut 3 bases from V and 1 base from J, with 6 bases between. The CDR3, as DNA: TGTGCCAGCAGTTTCCCGGGGAACACTGAAGCTTTCTTT. Residues: CASSFPGNTEAFF. The variable domain in full, with the rest retrieved from reference TRBV28 and TRBJ1-1, is DVKVTQSSRYLVKRTGEKVFLECVQDMDHENMFWYRQDPGLGLRLIYFSYDVKMKEKGDIPEGYSVSREKKERFSLILESASTNQTSMYLCASSFPGNTEAFFGQGTRLTVV.

The chain employs TRBV30 and TRBJ2-5; 7 positions agree with TRBD1. The tail of the sequence fits TRBJ2-7 better, so the J call may be wrong. This CDR3 region has 12 residues. Germline V gene data show CDR1 as GTSNPN and CDR2 as SVGIG (reference sequence). CDR3 amino acids: CAGTGDTYEQYF. The CDR3 coding sequence is TGTGCCGGCACAGGGGACACCTACGAGCAGTACTTC.

CDR3: CASSLTGSTEAFF. CDR3 nucleotide sequence: TGTGCCAGCAGCTTAACAGGGAGCACTGAAGCTTTCTTT. The chain links TRBV7-9 to TRBJ1-1; D might be TRBD1 (6 bases). CDR1 and CDR2 from the germline V gene are SEHNR and FQNEAQ (reference sequence). The CDR3 sequence is 13 residues long. The germline V and J ends were trimmed by 2 bases and 4 bases, with 8 bases remaining between them.

Written as DNA, the CDR3 is TGTGCCAGCAGCTTCAGCGGGGCTAGCACAGATACGCAGTATTTT. This gives the protein CASSFSGASTDTQYF. This chain joins TRBV7-2 and TRBJ2-3; TRBD2 matches 7 bases. This CDR3 comprises 15 residues. The J segment lost 0 bases and the V segment lost 3 bases, leaving 3 bases of the junction unmatched. CDR1 and CDR2 (germline): SGHTA, FQGNSA.

The rearrangement uses TRBV2 and TRBJ2-3; the D gene is possibly TRBD2 (6 bases). The CDR3 contains 13 residues. Trimming stripped 5 bases from V and 2 bases from J, with 8 bases between. The germline gives CDR1 SNHLY, CDR2 FYNNEI. The DNA for the CDR3 is TGTGCCAGCAGTCGGGACTCCACAGATACGCAGTATTTT. It codes for CASSRDSTDTQYF.

This rearrangement joins TRBV7-8 to TRBJ2-7, with D possibly TRBD1 on 5 matching bases. The CDR3 has 14 residues. V lost 1 base, J lost 5 bases, and 12 bases lay in between. Germline values: CDR1 SGHVS, CDR2 FQNEAQ. The CDR3 protein is CASSLESRGNEQYF. CDR3 DNA sequence: TGTGCCAGCAGCTTAGAGTCTAGGGGCAACGAGCAGTACTTC.

The gene calls are TRBV4-2 and TRBJ2-7; D unresolved. The V end lost 5 bases, the J end lost 0 bases, and 5 bases lay between the germline ends. The CDR3 is 12 residues long. Germline V gene sequence: CDR1 LGHNA, CDR2 YNFKEQ. The CDR3 loop is CASSYSSYEQYF. CDR3 bases: TGTGCCAGCAGCTACAGCTCCTACGAGCAGTACTTC.

The CDR3 coding sequence is TGTGCCAGCAGTGAGGACACCTCACCGTATGGCTACACCTTC. Its translation is CASSEDTSPYGYTF. V usage is TRBV6-1 and J usage is TRBJ1-2; perhaps TRBD1 as D (5 bases). The germline V and J ends were trimmed by 3 bases and 5 bases, with 13 bases remaining between them. In germline, CDR1 is MNHNS, CDR2 SASEGT. CDR3 length equals 14 residues.

In its sample, this clone was seen once. The V gene is TRBV5-6, the J gene TRBJ1-3; D gene uncertain. Germline CDR1 is SGHDT and CDR2 is YYEEEE. This CDR3 is 16 amino acids long. V lost 3 bases and J 0 bases, leaving 13 bases between the germline ends. The DNA of the CDR3 is TGTGCCAGCAGCTGGAAACCGGGTTACTCTGGAAACACCATATATTTT. Amino acid sequence: CASSWKPGYSGNTIYF.

The chain employs TRBV28 and TRBJ2-1; TRBD1 aligns across 7 bases. The CDR3 totals 18 residues. After removal of 7 bases from V and 0 bases from J, the junction contained 15 bases not matched to a gene. Germline values: CDR1 MDHEN, CDR2 SYDVKM. CDR3 loop: CASTLGPPGQSSYNEQFF. DNA for the CDR3: TGTGCCAGCACCTTGGGACCTCCGGGACAGAGCTCCTACAATGAGCAGTTCTTC.

The rearrangement uses TRBV19 and TRBJ1-2; D remains ambiguous. V lost 5 bases to trimming and J lost 7 bases, with 14 bases between them. The CDR3 has 13 amino acids. Germline CDR1 LNHDA, CDR2 SQIVND (reference sequence). CDR3 DNA sequence: TGTGCCAGTAGTGTGAGGGTTTTATCTGGCTACACCTTC. It translates to CASSVRVLSGYTF.

The chain joins TRBV9 to TRBJ2-7; TRBD1 agrees at 9 bases. This CDR3 region has 15 residues. Germline CDR1 is SGDLS and CDR2 is YYNGEE. Trimming cost V 4 bases and J 4 bases; bases outside gene matches: 9. CDR3 sequence: CASSPTGGANYEQYF. CDR3 DNA: TGTGCCAGCAGCCCTACAGGGGGCGCGAATTACGAGCAGTACTTC.

The chain employs TRBV14 and TRBJ2-7; no clear D gene. CDR3 length: 13 amino acids. Germline V gives CDR1 SGHDN, CDR2 FVKESK. Trimming pared 1 base from V and 3 bases from J, leaving 7 bases between. CDR3: CASSQGAYYEQYF. CDR3 DNA sequence: TGTGCCAGCAGCCAAGGGGCCTACTACGAGCAGTACTTC.

The chain carries TRBV6-6 and TRBJ1-2; weak D call: TRBD1 (5 bases). The CDR3 length is 13 residues. The germline V gene has CDR1 MNHNY and CDR2 SVGAGI (reference sequence). V was shortened by 4 bases and J by 4 bases, with 10 bases between the two germline ends. CDR3 amino acids: CASSWSQAYGYTF. The CDR3 DNA sequence: TGTGCCAGCAGTTGGTCACAGGCCTATGGCTACACCTTC.

This clone has just a few counts. This chain connects TRBV13 to TRBJ1-1; 7 bases map to TRBD1. V lost 3 bases to trimming and J lost 4 bases; unmatched junction nucleotides: 8. Per germline, CDR1 PRHDT and CDR2 FYEKMQ (reference sequence). This CDR3 comprises 15 residues. This CDR3 reads CASSFRRQGVTEAFF. CDR3 DNA: TGTGCCAGCAGCTTTCGGCGACAGGGAGTCACTGAAGCTTTCTTT.

The chain recombines TRBV5-6 with TRBJ2-5, with a possible D match to TRBD1 (6 bases). Germline values: CDR1 SGHDT, CDR2 YYEEEE. The CDR3 runs to 13 residues. The germline V and J ends were trimmed by 3 bases and 5 bases, with 11 bases remaining between them. Here the CDR3 DNA reads TGTGCCAGCAGCTGGAACAGGGAGGAGACCCAGTACTTC. Protein sequence: CASSWNREETQYF.

The chain has TRBV11-2 and TRBJ1-1; 8 bases map to TRBD1. V shed 4 bases and J 1 base; nucleotides not matched to a gene: 5. CDR1 SGHAT and CDR2 FQNNGV come from the germline V gene. This CDR3 is built from 15 residues. Written as DNA, the CDR3 is TGTGCCAGCAGCTCCAGCGACAGGGGGAACACTGAAGCTTTCTTT. Translation gives CASSSSDRGNTEAFF.

The chain recombines TRBV11-3 with TRBJ2-1, with 7 bases identical to TRBD1. CDR1 and CDR2 (germline): SGHNT, YENEEA. Trimming at V came to 1 base and at J to 8 bases, leaving 11 bases not matched to a gene. This CDR3 comprises 16 residues. The CDR3 loop reads CASSLGGRQGVDEQFF. CDR3 coding DNA: TGTGCCAGCAGCTTAGGAGGCCGGCAGGGGGTCGATGAGCAGTTCTTC.

The rearrangement uses TRBV18 and TRBJ2-7; TRBD1 is a possible D gene (6 bases). Trimming removed 4 bases at V and 1 base at J, with 14 bases between. The germline V gene has CDR1 KGHSH and CDR2 LQKENI. CDR3 length equals 15 residues. CDR3 nucleotides: TGTGCCAGCTCACTAAACCGGGACAATTCCTACGAGCAGTACTTC. It encodes CASSLNRDNSYEQYF.

V and J are TRBV27 and TRBJ1-6; D possibly corresponds to TRBD1 (6 bases). V lost 2 bases and J 6 bases, leaving 14 bases between the germline ends. There are 16 residues in the CDR3. In germline, CDR1 is MNHEY, CDR2 SMNVEV (reference sequence). This CDR3 is CASSLTHTGINSPLHF. CDR3 DNA: TGTGCCAGCAGTTTAACCCACACAGGGATTAATTCACCCCTCCACTTT.